This T cell receptor beta chain is from a study of blood T cell repertoires in COVID-19. The V gene end was trimmed by 1 base and the J gene end by 2 bases; junction bases not matched to a gene: 5. Germline CDR1 is SGHAT and CDR2 is FQNNGV. The CDR3 contains 18 residues. Original methodology: Reference gene primer amplification yielded estimated nucleated cell counts. Assay used: immunoSEQ multiplex PCR; TCRdb lists only in-frame clones, some missing. That table gives V, J and clone size, and the DNA gave D and trimming. Found here are around 100,000 clones, 85% to 90% of them singletons; the top ten hold over 10%.

The receptor comes from a human donor in a cohort sampled during active COVID-19. Sequenced: peripheral blood. This chain joins TRBV11-2 and TRBJ2-1, with 13 bases identical to TRBD2. Here the CDR3 reads CASSLGTSGRSAYNEQFF. The CDR3 bases are TGTGCCAGCAGCTTAGGGACTAGCGGGAGATCTGCCTACAATGAGCAGTTCTTC.